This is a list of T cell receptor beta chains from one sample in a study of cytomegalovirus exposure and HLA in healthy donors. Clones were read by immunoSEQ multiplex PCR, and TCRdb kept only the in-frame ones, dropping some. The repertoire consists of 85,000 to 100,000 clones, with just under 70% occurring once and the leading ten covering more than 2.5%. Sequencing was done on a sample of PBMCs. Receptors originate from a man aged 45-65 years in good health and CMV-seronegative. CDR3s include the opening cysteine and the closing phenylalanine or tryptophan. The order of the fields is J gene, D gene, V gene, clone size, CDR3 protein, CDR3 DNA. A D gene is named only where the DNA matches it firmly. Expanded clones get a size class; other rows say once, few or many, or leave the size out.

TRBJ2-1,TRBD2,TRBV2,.,CASRSPGLAKGEQFF,TGTGCCAGCAGAAGTCCGGGACTAGCGAAGGGTGAGCAGTTCTTC
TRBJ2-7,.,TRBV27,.,CASSGQLLREQYF,TGTGCCAGCAGCGGACAGCTCCTACGGGAGCAGTACTTC
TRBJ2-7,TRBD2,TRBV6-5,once,CASSWLAGVLSEQYF,TGTGCCAGCAGTTGGCTAGCGGGGGTTCTGAGCGAGCAGTACTTC
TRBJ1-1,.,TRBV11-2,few,CASSLVRGREAFF,TGTGCCAGCAGCTTAGTTCGAGGTAGAGAAGCTTTCTTT
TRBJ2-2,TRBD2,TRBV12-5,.,CASAWEGRTGELFF,TGTGCTAGTGCCTGGGAGGGGAGGACCGGGGAGCTGTTTTTT
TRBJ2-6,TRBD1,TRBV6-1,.,CASSDPRQGAPGANVLTF,TGTGCCAGCAGTGACCCGCGGCAGGGGGCGCCTGGGGCCAACGTCCTGACTTTC
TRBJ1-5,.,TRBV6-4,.,CAGIPKAQPQHF,TGTGCCGGTATCCCCAAAGCTCAGCCCCAGCATTTT
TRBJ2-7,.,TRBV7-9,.,CASSPMDKTRGEQYF,TGTGCCAGCAGCCCGATGGACAAAACAAGGGGCGAGCAGTACTTC
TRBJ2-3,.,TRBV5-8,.,CASSLGGGALTDTQYF,TGTGCCAGCAGCTTGGGCGGAGGGGCCCTCACAGATACGCAGTATTTT
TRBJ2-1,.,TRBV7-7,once,CASSPLRGSSYNEQFF,TGTGCTAGCAGCCCACTCAGGGGCAGCTCCTACAATGAGCAGTTCTTC
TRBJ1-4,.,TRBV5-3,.,CARSFAPGTVAF,.
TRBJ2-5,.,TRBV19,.,CASSGQIQETQYF,TGTGCCAGCTCCGGACAAATCCAAGAGACCCAGTACTTC
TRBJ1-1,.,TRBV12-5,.,CASGFSVNTEAFF,TGTGCTAGTGGTTTTAGTGTGAACACTGAAGCTTTCTTT
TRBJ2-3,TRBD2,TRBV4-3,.,CASSQELHGGTTDTQYF,TGCGCCAGCAGCCAAGAACTGCACGGGGGGACCACAGATACGCAGTATTTT
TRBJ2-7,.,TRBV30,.,CAWRGALGFPYEQYF,TGTGCCTGGAGAGGGGCTTTAGGGTTCCCCTACGAGCAGTACTTC
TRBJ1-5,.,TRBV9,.,CASGWGGNQPQHF,TGTGCCAGTGGGTGGGGGGGCAATCAGCCCCAGCATTTT
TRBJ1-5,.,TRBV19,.,CASRTMDWNQPQHF,TGTGCCAGTAGAACAATGGACTGGAATCAGCCCCAGCATTTT
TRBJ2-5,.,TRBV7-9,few,CASSWGGGGETQYF,TGTGCCAGCAGCTGGGGGGGAGGGGGAGAGACCCAGTACTTC
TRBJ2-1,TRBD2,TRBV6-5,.,CASSYRRGNYNEQFF,TGTGCCAGCAGTTACCGGCGGGGGAATTACAATGAGCAGTTCTTC
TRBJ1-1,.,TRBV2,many,CASMVETNTEAFF,TGTGCCAGCATGGTGGAGACGAACACTGAAGCTTTCTTT
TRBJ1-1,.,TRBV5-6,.,CASSLGPDTEAFF,TGTGCCAGCAGCTTGGGTCCAGACACTGAAGCTTTCTTT
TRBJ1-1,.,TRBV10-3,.,CAIRDPTTVSEAFF,TGTGCCATCAGAGACCCCACGACAGTTTCTGAAGCTTTCTTT
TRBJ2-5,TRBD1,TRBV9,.,CASSVGVVDRGQETQYF,TGTGCCAGCAGCGTAGGGGTGGTTGACAGGGGGCAGGAGACCCAGTACTTC
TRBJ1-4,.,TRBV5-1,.,CASSLAGGATNEKLFF,TGCGCCAGCAGCTTGGCGGGGGGAGCAACTAATGAAAAACTGTTTTTT
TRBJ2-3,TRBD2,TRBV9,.,CASSPRLAGVTDTQYF,TGTGCCAGCAGCCCCCGACTAGCGGGAGTCACAGATACGCAGTATTTT
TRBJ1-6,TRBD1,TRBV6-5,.,CASSGTGGPNSPLHF,TGTGCCAGCAGTGGGACAGGGGGGCCTAATTCACCCCTCCACTTT
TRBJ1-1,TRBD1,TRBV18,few,CASSRTGAPDTEAFF,TGTGCCAGCTCTCGGACAGGGGCACCGGACACTGAAGCTTTCTTT
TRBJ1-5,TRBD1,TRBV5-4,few,CASSSDRAYQPQHF,TGTGCCAGCAGCTCCGACAGGGCTTATCAGCCCCAGCATTTT
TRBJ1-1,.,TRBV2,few,CASTEPPGARPEAFF,TGTGCCAGCACCGAGCCTCCTGGGGCGCGTCCTGAAGCTTTCTTT
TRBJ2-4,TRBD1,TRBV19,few,CASSVTGTGLDGIQYF,TGTGCCAGTAGTGTCACCGGGACAGGGCTTGATGGCATTCAGTACTTC
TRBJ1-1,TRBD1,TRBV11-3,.,CASSLGQGEAFF,TGTGCCAGCAGCTTGGGACAGGGAGAAGCTTTCTTT
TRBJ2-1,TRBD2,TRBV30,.,CAWSVRGGRISQFF,TGTGCCTGGAGTGTACGGGGGGGGAGGATATCTCAGTTCTTC
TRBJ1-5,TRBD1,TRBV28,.,CASSSTGGINQPQHF,TGTGCCAGCAGTTCGACAGGGGGAATTAATCAGCCCCAGCATTTT
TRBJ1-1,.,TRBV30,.,CAWSAQGWGEAFF,TGTGCCTGGAGTGCCCAGGGTTGGGGTGAAGCTTTCTTT
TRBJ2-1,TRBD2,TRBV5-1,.,CASSLGASGYNEQFF,TGCGCCAGCAGCTTGGGTGCTAGCGGATACAATGAGCAGTTCTTC
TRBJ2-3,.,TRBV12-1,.,CASSSERGSSTDTQYF,TGTGCCAGCAGCTCCGAGCGGGGGTCTAGCACAGATACGCAGTATTTT
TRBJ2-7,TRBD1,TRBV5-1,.,CASSGGTGTYEQYF,TGCGCCAGCAGCGGGGGGACAGGGACCTACGAGCAGTACTTC
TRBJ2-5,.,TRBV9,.,CASSVHTKETQYF,TGTGCCAGCAGCGTACATACAAAAGAGACCCAGTACTTC
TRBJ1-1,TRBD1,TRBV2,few,CASSRDRNTEAFF,TGTGCCAGCAGCCGGGACAGAAACACTGAAGCTTTCTTT
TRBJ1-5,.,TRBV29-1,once,CSVLKGYSNQPQHF,TGCAGCGTTTTAAAGGGGTATAGCAATCAGCCCCAGCATTTT
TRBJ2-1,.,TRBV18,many,CASSPGPRGNEQFF,TGTGCCAGCTCGCCGGGACCCAGGGGCAATGAGCAGTTCTTC
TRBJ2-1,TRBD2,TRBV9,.,CASSPGLAGGNEQFF,TGTGCCAGCAGCCCAGGACTAGCGGGAGGAAATGAGCAGTTCTTC
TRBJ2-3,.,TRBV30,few,CAWSRWPDTQYF,TGTGCCTGGAGTCGCTGGCCAGATACGCAGTATTTT
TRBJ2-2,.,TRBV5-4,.,CASRRSPRETGELFF,TGTGCCAGCAGACGGTCCCCTAGGGAGACCGGGGAGCTGTTTTTT
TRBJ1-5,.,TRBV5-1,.,CASSLTGRSWTPQHF,TGCGCCAGCAGCTTAACAGGGCGGAGTTGGACGCCCCAGCATTTT
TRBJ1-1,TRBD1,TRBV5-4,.,CASSLALAGGTEAFF,TGTGCCAGCAGCTTGGCTTTGGCAGGGGGCACTGAAGCTTTCTTT
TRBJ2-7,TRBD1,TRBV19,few,CASSIRYGTGTYEQYF,TGTGCCAGTAGTATCCGCTACGGGACAGGGACCTACGAGCAGTACTTC
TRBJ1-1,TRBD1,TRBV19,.,CASSILGTDNTEAFF,TGTGCCAGTAGTATACTCGGGACAGACAACACTGAAGCTTTCTTT
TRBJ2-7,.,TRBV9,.,CASSVSGYDSYEQYF,TGTGCCAGCAGCGTATCCGGGTACGACTCCTACGAGCAGTACTTC
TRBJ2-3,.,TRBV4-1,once,CASSQTFRQVPDTQYF,TGCGCCAGCAGCCAAACCTTTCGGCAGGTACCAGATACGCAGTATTTT
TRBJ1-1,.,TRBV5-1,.,CASSPDSWRDTEAFF,TGCGCCAGCAGCCCGGACAGCTGGCGGGACACTGAAGCTTTCTTT
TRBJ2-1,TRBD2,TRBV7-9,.,CASSLSGTSYNEQFF,TGTGCCAGCAGCTTGAGCGGGACTTCCTACAATGAGCAGTTCTTC
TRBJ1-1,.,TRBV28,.,CASSLAGTVGDTEAFF,TGTGCCAGCAGCCTAGCGGGGACGGTGGGGGACACTGAAGCTTTCTTT
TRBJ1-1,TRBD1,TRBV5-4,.,CASSLTPQGAEAFF,TGTGCCAGCAGCTTGACACCTCAGGGGGCTGAAGCTTTCTTT